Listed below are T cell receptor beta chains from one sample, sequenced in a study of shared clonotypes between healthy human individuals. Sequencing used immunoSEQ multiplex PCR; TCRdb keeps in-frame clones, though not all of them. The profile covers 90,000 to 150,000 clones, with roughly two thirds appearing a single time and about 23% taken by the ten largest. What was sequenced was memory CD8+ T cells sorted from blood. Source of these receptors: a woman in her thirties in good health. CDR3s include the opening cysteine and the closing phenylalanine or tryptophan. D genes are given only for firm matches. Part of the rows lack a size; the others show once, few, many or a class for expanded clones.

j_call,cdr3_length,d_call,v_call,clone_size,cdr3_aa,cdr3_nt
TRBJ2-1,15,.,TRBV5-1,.,CASSSDSSVYNEQFF,TGCGCCAGCAGCTCAGACTCCTCAGTCTACAATGAGCAGTTCTTC
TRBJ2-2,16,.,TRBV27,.,CASSLSPQGSTGELFF,TGTGCCAGCAGTTTATCACCTCAGGGTAGCACCGGGGAGCTGTTTTTT
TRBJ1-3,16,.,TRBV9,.,CASSDRRAHSGNTIYF,TGTGCCAGCAGCGACCGCCGCGCGCACTCTGGAAACACCATATATTTT
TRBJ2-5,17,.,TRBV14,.,CASSPREGDGTWETQYF,TGTGCCAGCAGCCCACGCGAGGGCGACGGAACGTGGGAGACCCAGTACTTC
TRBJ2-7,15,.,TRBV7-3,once,CASSPKTQSIHEQYF,TGTGCCAGCAGCCCTAAGACGCAGTCAATTCACGAGCAGTACTTC
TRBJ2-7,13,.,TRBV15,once,CATSRAPSYEQYF,TGTGCCACCAGCAGAGCGCCTTCCTACGAGCAGTACTTC
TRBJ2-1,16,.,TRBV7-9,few,CASSPRGGSSYNEQFF,TGTGCCAGCAGCCCCCGCGGTGGGAGCTCCTACAATGAGCAGTTCTTC
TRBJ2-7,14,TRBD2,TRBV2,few,CASSDGGGWNEQYF,TGTGCCAGCAGTGACGGGGGAGGGTGGAACGAGCAGTACTTC
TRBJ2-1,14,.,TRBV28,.,CASKGGVVHNEQFF,TGTGCCAGCAAGGGTGGGGTAGTCCACAATGAGCAGTTCTTC
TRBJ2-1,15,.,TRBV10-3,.,CAISHRSGRYNEQFF,TGTGCCATCAGTCATAGAAGCGGCAGGTACAATGAGCAGTTCTTC
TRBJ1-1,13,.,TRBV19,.,CASSIKGTTEAFF,TGTGCCAGTAGTATTAAGGGGACCACTGAAGCTTTCTTT
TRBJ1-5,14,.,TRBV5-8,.,CASSQASSNQPQHF,TGTGCCAGCAGCCAGGCCAGTAGCAATCAGCCCCAGCATTTT
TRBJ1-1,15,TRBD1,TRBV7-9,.,CASRTGTGGRAEAFF,TGTGCCAGCCGGACCGGGACAGGGGGCAGGGCTGAAGCTTTCTTT
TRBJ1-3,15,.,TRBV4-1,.,CASSQVGQRGNTIYF,TGCGCCAGCAGCCAAGTCGGCCAGAGAGGAAACACCATATATTTT
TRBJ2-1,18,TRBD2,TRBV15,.,CATSRSATGLAFYNEQFF,TGTGCCACCAGCAGATCGGCTACCGGACTAGCGTTCTACAATGAGCAGTTCTTC
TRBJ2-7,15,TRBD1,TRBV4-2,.,CASSRPGQSSYEQYF,TGTGCCAGCAGCCGACCGGGACAGAGCTCCTACGAGCAGTACTTC
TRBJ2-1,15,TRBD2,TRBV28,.,CASIMGLAEYNEQFF,TGTGCCAGCATAATGGGACTAGCGGAATACAATGAGCAGTTCTTC
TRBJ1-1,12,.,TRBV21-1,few,CARNTVETEAFF,TGTGCCAGAAACACAGTGGAGACTGAAGCTTTCTTT
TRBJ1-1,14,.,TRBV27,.,CASSFGTANTEAFF,TGTGCCAGCAGTTTTGGGACGGCGAACACTGAAGCTTTCTTT
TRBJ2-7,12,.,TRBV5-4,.,CASSTGPDEQYF,TGTGCCAGCAGCACCGGACCGGACGAGCAGTACTTC
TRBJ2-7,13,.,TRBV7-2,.,CASGFSGNYEQYF,TGTGCCAGCGGGTTTAGCGGTAACTACGAGCAGTACTTC
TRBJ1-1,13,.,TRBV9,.,CASSEDMFTEAFF,TGTGCCAGCAGCGAAGACATGTTCACTGAAGCTTTCTTT
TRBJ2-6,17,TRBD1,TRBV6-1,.,CASSVGTGISGANVLTF,TGTGCCAGCAGTGTTGGGACAGGGATCTCTGGGGCCAACGTCCTGACTTTC
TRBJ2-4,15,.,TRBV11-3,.,CASHRDFPAKNIQYF,TGTGCCAGTCACCGGGACTTCCCAGCCAAAAACATTCAGTACTTC
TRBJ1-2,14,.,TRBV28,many,CASRLREGNYGYTF,TGTGCCAGCAGGCTACGGGAGGGAAACTATGGCTACACCTTC
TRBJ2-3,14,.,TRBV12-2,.,CASHRGSGTDTQYF,TGTGCAAGTCATCGCGGGAGTGGCACAGATACGCAGTATTTT
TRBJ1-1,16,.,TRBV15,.,CATSREREGDGTEAFF,TGTGCCACCAGCAGAGAACGGGAGGGGGACGGCACTGAGGCTTTCTTT
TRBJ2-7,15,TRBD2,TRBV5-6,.,CASSRRTSGRYEQYF,TGTGCCAGCAGCCGACGGACTAGCGGGCGCTACGAGCAGTACTTC
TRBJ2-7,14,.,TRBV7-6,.,CASSLIGRAYEQYF,TGTGCCAGCAGCTTAATTGGCAGGGCCTACGAGCAGTACTTC
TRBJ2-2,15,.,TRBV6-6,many,CASSRDRSGSGELFF,TGTGCCAGCAGTCGCGACAGGTCGGGGTCCGGGGAGCTGTTTTTT
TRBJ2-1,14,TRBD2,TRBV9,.,CASSDSGRKNEQFF,TGTGCCAGCAGTGATAGCGGGAGGAAGAATGAGCAGTTCTTC
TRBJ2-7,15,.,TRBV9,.,CASSVADSFTYEQYF,TGTGCCAGCAGCGTAGCGGACAGTTTTACCTACGAGCAGTACTTC
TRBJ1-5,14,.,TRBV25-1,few,CASRAREGNQPQHF,TGTGCCAGCAGGGCCCGGGAGGGCAATCAGCCCCAGCATTTT
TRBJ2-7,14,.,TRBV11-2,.,CASSLVGSSYEQYF,TGTGCCAGCAGCTTAGTAGGGAGCTCCTACGAGCAGTACTTC
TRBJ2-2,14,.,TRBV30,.,CAWSVEGDTGELFF,TGTGCCTGGAGTGTCGAGGGAGACACCGGGGAGCTGTTTTTT
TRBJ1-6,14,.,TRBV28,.,CASSWGRENSPLHF,TGTGCCAGCAGCTGGGGACGGGAGAATTCACCCCTCCACTTT
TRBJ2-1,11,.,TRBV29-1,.,CSVASGREQFF,TGCAGCGTTGCCTCTGGCAGGGAGCAGTTCTTC
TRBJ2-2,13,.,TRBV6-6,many,CASKAANTGELFF,TGTGCCAGCAAGGCAGCGAACACCGGGGAGCTGTTTTTT